This note documents a single T cell receptor (beta chain) sequence. As yet, its antigen is unknown. The sample originates from a study of T-cell memory formation after mild COVID-19. The study's findings and limits: Day 15 to 85 contractors were CD4/CD8 balanced; later expanders leaned CD4+.

MiXCR, run by TCRdb on the 5' RACE reads, gives a single entry per CDR3 protein. The sample includes more than 350,000 distinct CDR3 sequences, around a fifth of them seen just once. The V end lost 0 bases, the J end lost 3 bases, and 11 bases lay between the germline ends. Per germline, CDR1 SGHDT and CDR2 YYEEEE. CDR3 size: 15 residues. The sequence derives from an adult woman who had mild COVID-19 (a few samples of this study predate the infection). Cell type and time point are not known. The sequencing sample was made of PBMCs or a T cell subset sorted from them (not recorded which). This chain joins TRBV5-6 and TRBJ2-3, with D hard to call. CDR3 in DNA: TGTGCCAGCAGCTTGGGTTCTCTTCGGACAGATACGCAGTATTTT. It encodes CASSLGSLRTDTQYF.